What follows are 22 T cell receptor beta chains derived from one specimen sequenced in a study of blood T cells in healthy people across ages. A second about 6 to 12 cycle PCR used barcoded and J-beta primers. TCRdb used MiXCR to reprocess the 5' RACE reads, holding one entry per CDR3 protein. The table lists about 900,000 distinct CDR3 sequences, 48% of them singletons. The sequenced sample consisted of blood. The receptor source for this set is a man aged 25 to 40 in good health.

The CDR3 DNA reads TGTGCCGGTCAGCGGGGGGGTTCCACAGATACGCAGTATTTT. This gives the protein CAGQRGGSTDTQYF. This chain joins TRBV7-2 and TRBJ2-3, with 10 bases aligning to TRBD2. Trimming cost V 11 bases and J 2 bases; bases outside gene matches: 7. From germline, CDR1 is SGHTA and CDR2 FQGNSA. The CDR3 loop spans 14 amino acids.

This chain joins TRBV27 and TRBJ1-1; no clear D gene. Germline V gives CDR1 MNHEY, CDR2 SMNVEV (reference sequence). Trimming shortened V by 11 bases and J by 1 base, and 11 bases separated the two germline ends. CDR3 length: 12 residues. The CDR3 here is CAGKHGNTEAFF. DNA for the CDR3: TGTGCCGGCAAGCACGGGAACACTGAAGCTTTCTTT.

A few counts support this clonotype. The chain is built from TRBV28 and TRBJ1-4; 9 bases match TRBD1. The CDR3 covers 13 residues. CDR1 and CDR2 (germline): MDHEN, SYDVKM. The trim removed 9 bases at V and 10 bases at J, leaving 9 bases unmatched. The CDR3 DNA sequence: TGTGCCAGTACAGGGGGCGAAGGGGGAAAACTGTTTTTT. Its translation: CASTGGEGGKLFF.

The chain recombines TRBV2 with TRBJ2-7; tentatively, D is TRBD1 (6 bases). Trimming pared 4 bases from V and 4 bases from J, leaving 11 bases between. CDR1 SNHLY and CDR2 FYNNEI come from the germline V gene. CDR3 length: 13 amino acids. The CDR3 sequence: CASSGSTGYEQYF. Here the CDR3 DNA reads TGTGCCAGCAGTGGCTCTACAGGGTACGAGCAGTACTTC.

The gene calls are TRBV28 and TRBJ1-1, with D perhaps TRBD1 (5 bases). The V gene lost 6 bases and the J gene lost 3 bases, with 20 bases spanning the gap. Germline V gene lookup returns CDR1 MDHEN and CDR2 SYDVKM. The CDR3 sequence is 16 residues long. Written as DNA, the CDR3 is TGTGCCAGCAGCCCCGTCCCAGACAGTTCACACACTGAAGCTTTCTTT. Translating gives CASSPVPDSSHTEAFF.

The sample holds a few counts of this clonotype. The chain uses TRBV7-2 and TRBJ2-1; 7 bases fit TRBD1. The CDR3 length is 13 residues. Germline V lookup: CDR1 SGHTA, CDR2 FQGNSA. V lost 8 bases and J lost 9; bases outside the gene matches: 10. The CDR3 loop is CASGSSGGFEQFF. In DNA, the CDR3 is TGTGCCAGCGGTTCATCAGGGGGATTTGAGCAGTTCTTC.

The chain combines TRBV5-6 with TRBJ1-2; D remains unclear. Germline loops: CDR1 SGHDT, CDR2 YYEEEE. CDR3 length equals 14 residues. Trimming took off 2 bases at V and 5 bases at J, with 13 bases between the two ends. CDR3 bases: TGTGCCAGCAGCTTTCGCGACAAGCCGTATGGCTACACCTTC. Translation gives CASSFRDKPYGYTF.

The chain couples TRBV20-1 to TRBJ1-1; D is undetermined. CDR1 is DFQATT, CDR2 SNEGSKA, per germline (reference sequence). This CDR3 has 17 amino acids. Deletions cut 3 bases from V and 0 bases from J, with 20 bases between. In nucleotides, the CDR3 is TGCAGTGCTAGGGCCCTTGGGGATAGGACGATGAACACTGAAGCTTTCTTT. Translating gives CSARALGDRTMNTEAFF.

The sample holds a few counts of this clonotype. The CDR3 nucleotides are TGTGCCAGCAGAATCGAGAGCTCCTACGAGCAGTACTTC. It is translated as CASRIESSYEQYF. The genes are TRBV7-9 and TRBJ2-7; D is undetermined. The CDR3 extends over 13 amino acids. Germline CDR1 and CDR2: SEHNR and FQNEAQ (reference sequence). V was clipped by 6 bases and J by 0 bases, with 9 bases between them.

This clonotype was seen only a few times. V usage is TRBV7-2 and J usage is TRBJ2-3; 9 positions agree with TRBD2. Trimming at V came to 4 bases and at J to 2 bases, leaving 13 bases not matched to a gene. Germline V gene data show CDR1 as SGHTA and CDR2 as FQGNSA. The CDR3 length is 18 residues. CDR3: CASSSQPIASGVTDTQYF. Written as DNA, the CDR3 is TGTGCCAGCAGCTCCCAACCTATCGCTAGCGGGGTCACAGATACGCAGTATTTT.

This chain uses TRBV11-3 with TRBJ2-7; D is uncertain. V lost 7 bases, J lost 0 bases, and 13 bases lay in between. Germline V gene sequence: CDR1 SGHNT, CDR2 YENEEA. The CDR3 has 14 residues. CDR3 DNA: TGTGCCAGCAACCAAGGTCATAACTCCTACGAGCAGTACTTC. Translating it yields CASNQGHNSYEQYF.

CDR3 sequence reads: CASSYGSARGYTF. Written as DNA, the CDR3 is TGTGCCAGCAGTTACGGGTCAGCCCGGGGCTACACCTTC. V usage is TRBV6-2 or TRBV6-3 and J usage is TRBJ1-2; D not resolved. This CDR3 has 13 residues. The germline CDR1 and CDR2 sequences are MNHEY and SVGEGT. The ends were cut back, 2 bases at V and 8 bases at J, with 12 bases in the middle.

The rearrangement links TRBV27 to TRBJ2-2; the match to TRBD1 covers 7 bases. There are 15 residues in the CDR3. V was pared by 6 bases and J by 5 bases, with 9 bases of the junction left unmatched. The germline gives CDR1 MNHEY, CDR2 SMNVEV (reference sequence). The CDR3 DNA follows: TGTGCCAGCAGCCGGGGACAGCTCAGGACCGGGGAGCTGTTTTTT. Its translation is CASSRGQLRTGELFF.

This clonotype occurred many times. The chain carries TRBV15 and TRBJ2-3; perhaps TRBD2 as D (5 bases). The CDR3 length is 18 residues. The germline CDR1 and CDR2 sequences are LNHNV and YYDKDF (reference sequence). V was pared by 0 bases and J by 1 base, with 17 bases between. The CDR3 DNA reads TGTGCCACCAGCAGAGATCAATTTGGGGAGAGTCGCACAGATACGCAGTATTTT. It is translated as CATSRDQFGESRTDTQYF.

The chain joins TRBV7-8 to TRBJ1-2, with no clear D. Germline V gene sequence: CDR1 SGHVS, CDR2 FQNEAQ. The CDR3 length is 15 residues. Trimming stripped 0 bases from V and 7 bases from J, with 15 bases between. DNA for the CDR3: TGTGCCAGCAGCTTAGCCGCCGGGCCGCGTGGTGGCTACACCTTC. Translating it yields CASSLAAGPRGGYTF.

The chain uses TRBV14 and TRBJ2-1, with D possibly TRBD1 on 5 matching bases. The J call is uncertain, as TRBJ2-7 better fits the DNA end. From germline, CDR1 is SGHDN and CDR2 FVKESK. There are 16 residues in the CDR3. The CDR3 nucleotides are TGTGCCAGCAGCCAAGTTAGGGGCCCCTCCTACAATGAGCAGTACTTC. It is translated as CASSQVRGPSYNEQYF.

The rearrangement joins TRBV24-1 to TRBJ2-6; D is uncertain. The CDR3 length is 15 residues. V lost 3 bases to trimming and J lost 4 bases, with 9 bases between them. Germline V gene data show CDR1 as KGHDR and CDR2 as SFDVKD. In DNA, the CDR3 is TGTGCCACCAGTGATCGCCTGTTGGGGGCCAACGTCCTGACTTTC. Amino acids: CATSDRLLGANVLTF.

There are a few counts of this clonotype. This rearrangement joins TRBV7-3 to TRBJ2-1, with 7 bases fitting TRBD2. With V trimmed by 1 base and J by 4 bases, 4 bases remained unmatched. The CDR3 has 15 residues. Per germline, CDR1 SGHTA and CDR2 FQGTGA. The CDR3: CASSLMGGGYNEQFF. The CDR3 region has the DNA TGTGCCAGCAGCTTAATGGGCGGGGGATACAATGAGCAGTTCTTC.

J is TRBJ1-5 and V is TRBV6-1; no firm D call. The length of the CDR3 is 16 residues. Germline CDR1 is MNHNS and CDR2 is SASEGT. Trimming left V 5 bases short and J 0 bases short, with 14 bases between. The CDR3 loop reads CASSSTRQSSNQPQHF. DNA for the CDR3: TGTGCCAGCAGTTCGACTAGGCAGAGTAGCAATCAGCCCCAGCATTTT.

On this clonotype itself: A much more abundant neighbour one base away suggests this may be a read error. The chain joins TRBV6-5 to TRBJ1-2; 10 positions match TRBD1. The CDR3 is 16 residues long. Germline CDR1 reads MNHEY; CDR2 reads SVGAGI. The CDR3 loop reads CACSSGTGVQVYGYTF. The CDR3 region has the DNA TGTGCCTGCAGTTCCGGGACAGGGGTTCAGGTCTATGGCTACACCTTC.

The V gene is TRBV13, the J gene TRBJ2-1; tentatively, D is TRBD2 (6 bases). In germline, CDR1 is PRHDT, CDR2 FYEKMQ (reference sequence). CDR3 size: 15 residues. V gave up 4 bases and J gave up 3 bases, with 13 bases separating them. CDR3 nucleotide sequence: TGTGCCAGCAGCTGCCGGGACTCCAACTACAATGAGCAGTTCTTC. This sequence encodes CASSCRDSNYNEQFF. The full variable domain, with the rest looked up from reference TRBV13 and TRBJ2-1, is AAGVIQSPRHLIKEKRETATLKCYPIPRHDTVYWYQQGPGQDPQFLISFYEKMQSDKGSIPDRFSAQQFSDYHSELNMSSLELGDSALYFCASSCRDSNYNEQFFGPGTRLTVL.

Here the CDR3 DNA reads TGTGCCAGCAGCCTACAGGGGGTGAATTCACCCCTCCACTTT. It codes for CASSLQGVNSPLHF. This sequence joins TRBV7-9 and TRBJ1-6; 8 bases match TRBD1. CDR1 SEHNR and CDR2 FQNEAQ come from the germline V gene (reference sequence). This CDR3 is 14 amino acids long. V shed 5 bases, J shed 7 bases, and the junction held 4 bases outside the gene matches.